This T cell receptor (beta chain) emerged from a study of blood T cells in healthy people across ages. A sample-barcoded 5' primer and a J-beta primer mix were used in a second PCR of roughly 7 to 11 cycles. The yield of each sample was at least 2.5 million CDR3-containing paired-end reads. TCRdb called the 5' RACE reads again in MiXCR, with one record for every CDR3 protein. Of hundreds of thousands of distinct CDR3 sequences detected, 56% appear once; the ten largest clones hold 20% to 30%. Germline assignment: CDR1 SNHLY and CDR2 FYNNEI. The CDR3 is 19 residues long. Trimming at V came to 8 bases and at J to 0 bases, leaving 10 bases not matched to a gene.

This chain connects TRBV2 to TRBJ2-1; TRBD2 matches at 16 bases. The receptor comes from a man aged 40-49 years in good health. The specimen was blood. This CDR3 reads CASQRGTSGRDSSYNEQFF. The CDR3 region has the DNA TGTGCCAGCCAACGAGGGACTAGCGGGAGGGATAGCTCCTACAATGAGCAGTTCTTC.